Sequencing of this T cell receptor beta chain was carried out in a study of shared clonotypes between healthy human individuals. Whole-study results and caveats: The sharing of 4% to 5.5% of naive CD4 clonotypes was seen across a few donors. Against clonotypes common to all four donors, non-shared ones had lower generation probabilities.

The CDR3 is made up of 16 amino acids. Germline values: CDR1 MNHEY, CDR2 SMNVEV (reference sequence). Trimming pared 6 bases from V and 5 bases from J, leaving 19 bases between. On this clone: What it recognizes is unknown.

Produced via immunoSEQ multiplex PCR; TCRdb's table is partial and in-frame only. The data hold about a million clones, with 77% observed a single time. The source material was memory CD4+ T cells from PBMCs. Subset described: CD45RA-negative fraction. The rearrangement uses TRBV27 and TRBJ2-2; D tentatively reads TRBD1 or TRBD2 (6 bases each). The receptor comes from a man between 18 and 29 years old in good health. Some clones in this sample may be carry-over from other donors' samples. In nucleotides, the CDR3 is TGTGCCAGCAGCCGCTCGGGGGCGGTTGGGACCGGGGAGCTGTTTTTT. Protein product: CASSRSGAVGTGELFF.